The 15 T cell receptor beta chains presented below share a single source sample, sequenced in a study of graft-versus-host responses after intestinal transplantation. Data came from immunoSEQ multiplex PCR; TCRdb stores just in-frame clones and leaves some out. The sample lists about 23,000 clones, around nine tenths occurring once. The sequenced sample was PBMCs, obtained 39 days after intestinal transplant. All receptors derive from a human patient who received an intestinal transplant, so some T cells may come from the graft donor.

This rearrangement joins TRBV11-2 to TRBJ2-7, with 12 bases identical to TRBD2. Germline V CDR1 and CDR2: SGHAT, FQNNGV. The ends lost 1 base at V and 2 bases at J; junction bases unmatched: 6. The CDR3 has 17 amino acids. The CDR3 coding sequence is TGTGCCAGCAGCTTAGTTACACGGACTAGCGGGGCCTACGAGCAGTACTTC. It codes for CASSLVTRTSGAYEQYF.

This sequence joins TRBV19 and TRBJ2-1; D might be TRBD2 (7 bases). V gave up 1 base and J gave up 9 bases, with 13 bases separating them. This CDR3 has 14 amino acids. CDR1 and CDR2 from the germline V gene are LNHDA and SQIVND (reference sequence). This CDR3 is CASSIAPGGGEQFF. DNA of the CDR3: TGTGCCAGTAGTATAGCCCCGGGGGGCGGTGAGCAGTTCTTC.

This clone appeared once. In DNA, the CDR3 is TGTGCCAGCAGGCCCGGACCCTCGAGCGAGCAGTACTTC. This translates into CASRPGPSSEQYF. V usage is TRBV28 and J usage is TRBJ2-7; D call uncertain. Trimming removed 6 bases at V and 6 bases at J, with 15 bases between. CDR1 and CDR2 (germline): MDHEN, SYDVKM. This CDR3 region has 13 residues.

This CDR3 is CASSGTGAPNEQFF. In nucleotides, the CDR3 is TGTGCCAGTTCCGGGACAGGGGCCCCAAATGAGCAGTTCTTC. The chain employs TRBV7-9 and TRBJ2-1; 10 bases line up with TRBD1. The CDR3 has 14 residues. Germline V gene sequence: CDR1 SEHNR, CDR2 FQNEAQ (reference sequence). Trimming cost V 9 bases and J 7 bases; bases outside gene matches: 9.

The V gene is TRBV4-1, the J gene TRBJ2-1, with D uncertain. The V gene's germline CDR1 is MGHRA and CDR2 YSYEKL. The CDR3 runs to 14 residues. V was clipped by 0 bases and J by 10 bases, with 13 bases between them. This CDR3 is CASSQEFEVREQFF. CDR3 nucleotide sequence: TGCGCCAGCAGCCAAGAGTTCGAGGTGAGGGAGCAGTTCTTC.

This clone was observed once. This rearrangement joins TRBV7-7 to TRBJ2-7; D may match TRBD1 or TRBD2 (5 bases each). V dropped 5 bases and J dropped 1 base, with 12 bases sitting between them. The CDR3 is 14 residues long. Germline loops: CDR1 SSHAT, CDR2 FNYEAQ (reference sequence). The DNA of the CDR3 is TGTGCCAGCAGCCGGGACGTAGGATCCTACGAGCAGTACTTC. As protein: CASSRDVGSYEQYF. Full variable domain (remainder filled in from reference TRBV7-7 and TRBJ2-7): GAGVSQSPRYKVTKRGQDVTLRCDPISSHATLYWYQQALGQGPEFLTYFNYEAQPDKSGLPSDRFSAERPEGSISTLTIQRTEQRDSAMYRCASSRDVGSYEQYFGPGTRLTVT.

V and J are TRBV4-3 and TRBJ2-4; TRBD2 matches 9 bases. Trimming at V came to 1 base and at J to 9 bases, leaving 13 bases not matched to a gene. Germline V gene sequence: CDR1 LGHNA, CDR2 YSLEER. CDR3 length: 17 residues. The CDR3 bases are TGCGCCAGCAGCCAAGCCGTTGGTGCGGGAGGGCCGGGCATTCAGTACTTC. Amino acids: CASSQAVGAGGPGIQYF.

The CDR3 is CASRAQAGSSYNEQFF. The CDR3 bases are TGCGCCAGCAGAGCCCAAGCAGGGTCCTCCTACAATGAGCAGTTCTTC. This chain links TRBV4-1 with TRBJ2-1; TRBD1 might be the D (5 bases). With 6 bases removed from V and 0 bases from J, the gap between germline ends came to 15 bases. Looked up from germline, CDR1 is MGHRA and CDR2 is YSYEKL. This CDR3 contains 16 residues.

The chain employs TRBV7-9 and TRBJ1-1; no reliable D call. V gave up 2 bases and J gave up 1 base, with 23 bases separating them. Germline CDR1 reads SEHNR; CDR2 reads FQNEAQ (reference sequence). This CDR3 spans 19 amino acids. The CDR3 spells CASSLINVIGHKTNTEAFF. The CDR3 DNA follows: TGTGCCAGCAGCTTAATTAACGTGATAGGGCACAAAACGAACACTGAAGCTTTCTTT.

The chain recombines TRBV9 with TRBJ2-1, with 11 nucleotides matching TRBD2. CDR3 length equals 17 residues. With V trimmed by 3 bases and J by 4 bases, 9 bases remained unmatched. CDR1 SGDLS and CDR2 YYNGEE come from the germline V gene. The CDR3, as DNA: TGTGCCAGCAGCGCCAACTTGGGACTAGCGGTTTACAATGAGCAGTTCTTC. Protein sequence: CASSANLGLAVYNEQFF.

The chain recombines TRBV27 with TRBJ1-2; D is ambiguous. Looked up from germline, CDR1 is MNHEY and CDR2 is SMNVEV (reference sequence). The CDR3 consists of 12 residues. The ends were cut back, 6 bases at V and 3 bases at J, with 8 bases in the middle. Here the CDR3 reads CASSADYYGYTF. CDR3 nucleotides: TGTGCCAGCAGCGCTGACTACTATGGCTACACCTTC.

Regarding this clone: Mismatch with germline at one junction end may stem from a read error. The chain links TRBV6-5 to TRBJ2-1, with no clear D. CDR1 is MNHEY and CDR2 is SVGAGI in the germline V gene. The CDR3 covers 13 residues. The CDR3 DNA reads TGTGCCAGCAGCCTCGAAGGATACAGTGAGCAGTTCTTC. Amino acid sequence: CASSLEGYSEQFF.

The chain couples TRBV28 to TRBJ1-5, with no clear D. This CDR3 is 14 amino acids long. CDR1 MDHEN and CDR2 SYDVKM come from the germline V gene. Trimming removed 6 bases at V and 5 bases at J, with 14 bases between. The CDR3 DNA reads as TGTGCCAGCAGCCGTTTATGGCCCGATCAGCCCCAGCATTTT. This translates into CASSRLWPDQPQHF.

The chain employs TRBV10-3 and TRBJ2-3, with TRBD1 as a possible D gene (6 bases). The CDR3 spans 14 residues. Per the germline V gene, CDR1 is ENHRY and CDR2 is SYGVKD. Trimming pared 7 bases from V and 0 bases from J, leaving 11 bases between. The CDR3 is CAIKAQGSTDTQYF. CDR3 in DNA: TGTGCCATCAAAGCCCAGGGGAGCACAGATACGCAGTATTTT.

This clone was recorded only once. The chain carries TRBV4-3 and TRBJ2-3; 7 nucleotides align to TRBD1. The V gene's germline CDR1 is LGHNA and CDR2 YSLEER. There are 16 residues in the CDR3. The ends lost 0 bases at V and 3 bases at J; junction bases unmatched: 6. CDR3 sequence reads: CASSQDGEGATDTQYF. The CDR3 DNA follows: TGCGCCAGCAGCCAAGATGGCGAGGGGGCGACAGATACGCAGTATTTT.